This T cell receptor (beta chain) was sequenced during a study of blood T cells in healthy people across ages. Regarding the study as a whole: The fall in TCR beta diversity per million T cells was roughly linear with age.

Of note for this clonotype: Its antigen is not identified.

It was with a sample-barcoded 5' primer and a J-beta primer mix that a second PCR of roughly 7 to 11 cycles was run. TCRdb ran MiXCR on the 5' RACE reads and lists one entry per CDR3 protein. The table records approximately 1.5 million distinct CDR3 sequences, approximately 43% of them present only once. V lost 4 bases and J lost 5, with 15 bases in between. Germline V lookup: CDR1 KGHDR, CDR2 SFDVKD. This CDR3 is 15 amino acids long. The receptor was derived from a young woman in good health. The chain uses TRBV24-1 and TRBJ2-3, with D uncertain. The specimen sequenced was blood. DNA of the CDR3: TGTGCCACCAGTGACCATTCAAGGCCTGAAGATACGCAGTATTTT. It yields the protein CATSDHSRPEDTQYF.